The 2 T cell receptor beta chains below come from one sample, sequenced in a study of shared T cell receptors in the human thymus. Here immunoSEQ multiplex PCR was the method, and the copy in TCRdb shows in-frame clones only, minus some. The data contain 500,000 to 850,000 clones, more than 70% of them seen just once; the ten biggest clones take up roughly 0.0094%. These data also formed part of another study, on human thymus T cells.

The sequenced sample was thymocytes. The receptors here all came from a boy under two years old with a congenital heart defect.

The genes are TRBV30 and TRBJ2-1, with TRBD2 matching 7 bases. J lost 4 bases, V lost 0 bases, and 6 bases had no gene match. The CDR3 is 15 amino acids. CDR1 is GTSNPN and CDR2 is SVGIG in the germline V gene (reference sequence). As DNA, the CDR3 is TGTGCCTGGAGTGTACGTGGCGGGGGATACAATGAGCAGTTCTTC. This codes for CAWSVRGGGYNEQFF.

V gene TRBV28 combines with J gene TRBJ1-2, with TRBD1 as a possible D gene (5 bases). V lost 2 bases, J lost 3 bases, and 25 bases lay in between. This CDR3 is built from 19 residues. Germline loops: CDR1 MDHEN, CDR2 SYDVKM. CDR3 coding DNA: TGTGCCAGCAGTTTAAGGGGATCATGGGGGGACCGACTCGACTATGGCTACACCTTC. The encoded protein is CASSLRGSWGDRLDYGYTF.